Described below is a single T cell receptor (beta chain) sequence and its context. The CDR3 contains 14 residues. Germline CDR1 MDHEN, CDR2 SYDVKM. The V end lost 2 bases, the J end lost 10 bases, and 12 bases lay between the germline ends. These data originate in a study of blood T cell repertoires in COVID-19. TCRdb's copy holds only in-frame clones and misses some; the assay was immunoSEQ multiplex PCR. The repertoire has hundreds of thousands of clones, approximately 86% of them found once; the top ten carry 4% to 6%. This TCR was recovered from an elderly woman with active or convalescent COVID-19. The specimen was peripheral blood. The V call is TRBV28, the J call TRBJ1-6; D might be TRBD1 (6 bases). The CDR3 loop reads CASSLQGLGSPLHF. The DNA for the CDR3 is TGTGCCAGCAGTTTACAGGGGTTAGGGTCACCCCTCCACTTT.